This T cell receptor beta chain was captured in a study of shared clonotypes between healthy human individuals. Clones were sequenced by immunoSEQ multiplex PCR, and TCRdb holds only the in-frame ones, with some missing. The sample includes over 850,000 clones, 75% to 85% of them seen just once. Germline CDR1 reads SGHTA; CDR2 reads FQGNSA. The length of the CDR3 is 15 residues. The sample comprised memory CD4+ T cells from PBMCs. Sample subset: CD45RA-negative fraction. The origin of this receptor is a man aged 18 to 35 in good health. Some clones in this sample may be carry-over from other donors' samples. The chain joins TRBV7-2 to TRBJ2-5; a weak D match, TRBD2 (5 bases). The J call may be mistaken, given a closer DNA end match to TRBJ2-7. CDR3 loop: CASSLRTWSSYEQYF. The CDR3 DNA sequence: TGTGCCAGCAGCTTAAGGACTTGGAGCTCCTACGAGCAGTACTTC.